The present TCR beta chain was sequenced within a study of CD8 T cells in cerebrospinal fluid in Alzheimer's disease. Study at large: Clonal expansion of CSF T cells was measured with plate-based and droplet-based single-cell sequencing.

This clonotype shows up as medium-sized by frequency. Profiling of CSF cells used 10X single-cell V(D)J plus 5' expression. TCRdb re-called the 10x single-cell sequencing reads and catalogs CDR3 proteins one per entry, DNA excluded. Its table lists over 1,100 distinct CDR3 sequences. Neurodegeneration in patients was confirmed with biomarkers including neurofilament, amyloid-beta and tau. This sequence was found in a human donor with mild cognitive impairment. Sequenced material: cerebrospinal fluid.

CDR3 in amino acids: CASSYGGASSYNEQFF. The rearrangement joins TRBV6-2 or TRBV6-3 to TRBJ2-1; TCRdb outputs TRBD2, but without DNA this stays unchecked. The CDR3 is made up of 16 amino acids. Germline CDR1 MNHEY, CDR2 SVGEGT.